A single sample gave rise to the 16 T cell receptor beta chains below, sequenced in a study of OX40 agonist ivuxolimab in advanced cancers. TCRdb keeps only in-frame clones here, not all; method: immunoSEQ multiplex PCR. Of roughly 35,000 clones listed, around four fifths are singletons. Sequenced material: CD4+ or CD8+ T cells sorted from blood, taken in a trial of the OX40 agonist ivuxolimab. The receptors were gathered from an adult with an advanced solid tumor such as melanoma, head and neck, liver or kidney cancer.

The chain combines TRBV11-2 with TRBJ2-7; D unclear. CDR3 length equals 10 residues. Germline lookup yields CDR1 SGHAT and CDR2 FQNNGV. Trimming removed 5 bases from V and 2 bases from J, with 1 base in between. DNA of the CDR3: TGTGCCAGCAGCACCTACGAGCAGTACTTC. Translation: CASSTYEQYF.

This chain connects TRBV28 to TRBJ2-7; perhaps TRBD2 as D (6 bases). This CDR3 contains 15 residues. The V gene's germline CDR1 is MDHEN and CDR2 SYDVKM. V was shortened by 6 bases and J by 6 bases, with 21 bases between the two germline ends. The CDR3: CASSPPGGDLFEQYF. For the CDR3, the DNA is TGTGCCAGCAGCCCACCGGGCGGGGACCTCTTCGAGCAGTACTTC.

This clone was observed a handful of times. The chain recombines TRBV18 with TRBJ2-3; D gene unclear. The CDR3 is 13 amino acids. Germline loops: CDR1 KGHSH, CDR2 LQKENI. V dropped 6 bases and J dropped 0 bases, with 7 bases sitting between them. The CDR3 DNA sequence: TGTGCCAGCTCCCCCGGGAGCACAGATACGCAGTATTTT. Its translation is CASSPGSTDTQYF.

The chain combines TRBV2 with TRBJ2-2, with D perhaps matching TRBD1 (6 bases). Trimming removed 4 bases at V and 1 base at J, with 13 bases between. This CDR3 spans 16 amino acids. Germline CDR1 SNHLY, CDR2 FYNNEI. The CDR3 loop reads CASSGQGRVNTGELFF. The CDR3 DNA reads TGTGCCAGCAGTGGGCAGGGGCGCGTGAACACCGGGGAGCTGTTTTTT.

CDR3: CAVARGVPPSTDTQYF. The CDR3, as DNA: TGTGCCGTCGCGCGGGGGGTACCACCGAGCACAGATACGCAGTATTTT. This chain connects TRBV12-5 to TRBJ2-3; 8 bases align to TRBD2. Germline CDR1 LGHNT, CDR2 FRNRAP. There are 16 residues in the CDR3.

This clone was observed a handful of times. The chain joins TRBV7-3 to TRBJ2-3; 8 nucleotides align to TRBD2. Germline loops: CDR1 SGHTA, CDR2 FQGTGA. The J segment lost 5 bases and the V segment lost 5 bases, leaving 6 bases of the junction unmatched. This CDR3 has 14 amino acids. The CDR3 nucleotides read TGTGCCAGCAGCCCAGGGGCGGGAGGAGATACGCAGTATTTT. This sequence encodes CASSPGAGGDTQYF. Supplemented by reference TRBV7-3 and TRBJ2-3, the full variable domain reads GAGVSQTPSNKVTEKGKYVELRCDPISGHTALYWYRQSLGQGPEFLIYFQGTGAADDSGLPNDRFFAVRPEGSVSTLKIQRTERGDSAVYLCASSPGAGGDTQYFGPGTRLTVL.

The CDR3 sequence is CASSELTGVANEQFF. CDR3 DNA sequence: TGTGCCAGCAGTGAACTGACAGGGGTGGCCAATGAGCAGTTCTTC. V is TRBV6-1 and J is TRBJ2-1; 8 bases are shared with TRBD1. V lost 2 bases, J lost 6 bases, and 6 bases stayed unmatched. Germline CDR1 and CDR2: MNHNS and SASEGT. CDR3 length equals 15 residues.

V and J are TRBV7-3 and TRBJ2-3; TRBD2 matches 9 bases. Germline values: CDR1 SGHTA, CDR2 FQGTGA. Losses at the gene ends were 5 bases for V and 5 bases for J; bases not matched to a gene: 11. The CDR3 length is 16 residues. The CDR3 DNA is TGTGCCAGCAGCCAAGACGCGGGGGGGCCGATAGATACGCAGTATTTT. Amino acids: CASSQDAGGPIDTQYF. The entire variable domain, with the rest obtained from reference TRBV7-3 and TRBJ2-3, is as follows: GAGVSQTPSNKVTEKGKYVELRCDPISGHTALYWYRQSLGQGPEFLIYFQGTGAADDSGLPNDRFFAVRPEGSVSTLKIQRTERGDSAVYLCASSQDAGGPIDTQYFGPGTRLTVL.

The V call is TRBV19, the J call TRBJ1-2; D is possibly TRBD1 (6 bases). The CDR3 contains 15 residues. The germline CDR1 and CDR2 sequences are LNHDA and SQIVND (reference sequence). Trimming cost V 5 bases and J 4 bases, with 17 bases left between them. CDR3: CASSGRTDGLYGYTF. The CDR3 coding sequence is TGTGCCAGTAGTGGACGGACAGACGGACTCTATGGCTACACCTTC.

This clone was seen more than once but under ten times. This chain uses TRBV27 with TRBJ2-2, with 7 positions matching TRBD2. CDR3 length: 15 residues. The J segment lost 4 bases and the V segment lost 4 bases, leaving 6 bases of the junction unmatched. The V gene's germline CDR1 is MNHEY and CDR2 SMNVEV (reference sequence). CDR3 protein: CASSSLGGGTGELFF. The CDR3 DNA reads TGTGCCAGCAGTTCTCTGGGGGGGGGCACCGGGGAGCTGTTTTTT.

This clone was recorded a few times. The chain is built from TRBV5-6 and TRBJ2-7; D might be TRBD2 (6 bases). Between the trimmed V and J ends, which lost 1 base and 6 bases, there was a span of 20 bases. The CDR3 spans 16 residues. Per the germline V gene, CDR1 is SGHDT and CDR2 is YYEEEE. CDR3 protein: CASSLQRPRLGLEQYF. The CDR3 DNA is TGTGCCAGCAGCTTGCAACGCCCGCGACTAGGGCTCGAGCAGTACTTC. The full variable domain, completed using reference TRBV5-6 and TRBJ2-7, is DAGVTQSPTHLIKTRGQQVTLRCSPKSGHDTVSWYQQALGQGPQFIFQYYEEEERQRGNFPDRFSGHQFPNYSSELNVNALLLGDSALYLCASSLQRPRLGLEQYFGPGTRLTVT.

CDR3 DNA: TGTGCCAGCAGCGTAGACAGAGAGACTGGGGCCAACGTCCTGACTTTC. Its translation is CASSVDRETGANVLTF. This rearrangement joins TRBV9 to TRBJ2-6; no definite D call. Germline V gene data show CDR1 as SGDLS and CDR2 as YYNGEE. This CDR3 has 16 residues. The germline V and J ends were trimmed by 0 bases and 2 bases, with 9 bases remaining between them.

The chain recombines TRBV11-2 with TRBJ1-1; D gene unclear. V was shortened by 4 bases and J by 1 base, with 7 bases between the two germline ends. The CDR3 extends over 13 amino acids. Germline values: CDR1 SGHAT, CDR2 FQNNGV. DNA of the CDR3: TGTGCCAGCAGCTCACAGACGAACACTGAAGCTTTCTTT. This codes for CASSSQTNTEAFF.

V usage is TRBV18 and J usage is TRBJ2-5, with a possible D match to TRBD1 (6 bases). TRBJ2-7 matches the DNA end more closely, so the J call is doubtful. CDR3 size: 13 residues. Germline V gene sequence: CDR1 KGHSH, CDR2 LQKENI. CDR3 nucleotides: TGTGCCAGCTCACCATGGACAGCCTACGAGCAGTACTTC. The encoded protein is CASSPWTAYEQYF.

The CDR3 bases are TGTGCCAGTACAGGGATAAACACCGGGGAGCTGTTTTTT. Translation gives CASTGINTGELFF. The chain employs TRBV19 and TRBJ2-2; D perhaps matches TRBD1 (5 bases). The germline V gene encodes CDR1 LNHDA and CDR2 SQIVND (reference sequence). The length of the CDR3 is 13 residues. Trimming removed 7 bases from V and 2 bases from J, with 8 bases in between.

The V call is TRBV15, the J call TRBJ1-6; 9 bases are a match to TRBD1. Trimming took 2 bases from V and 7 from J; bases not matched to a gene: 6. Germline lookup yields CDR1 LNHNV and CDR2 YYDKDF (reference sequence). CDR3 length: 16 residues. The CDR3 here is CATSRKRTGENSPLHF. In DNA, the CDR3 is TGTGCCACCAGCAGAAAGAGGACAGGGGAGAATTCACCCCTCCACTTT.